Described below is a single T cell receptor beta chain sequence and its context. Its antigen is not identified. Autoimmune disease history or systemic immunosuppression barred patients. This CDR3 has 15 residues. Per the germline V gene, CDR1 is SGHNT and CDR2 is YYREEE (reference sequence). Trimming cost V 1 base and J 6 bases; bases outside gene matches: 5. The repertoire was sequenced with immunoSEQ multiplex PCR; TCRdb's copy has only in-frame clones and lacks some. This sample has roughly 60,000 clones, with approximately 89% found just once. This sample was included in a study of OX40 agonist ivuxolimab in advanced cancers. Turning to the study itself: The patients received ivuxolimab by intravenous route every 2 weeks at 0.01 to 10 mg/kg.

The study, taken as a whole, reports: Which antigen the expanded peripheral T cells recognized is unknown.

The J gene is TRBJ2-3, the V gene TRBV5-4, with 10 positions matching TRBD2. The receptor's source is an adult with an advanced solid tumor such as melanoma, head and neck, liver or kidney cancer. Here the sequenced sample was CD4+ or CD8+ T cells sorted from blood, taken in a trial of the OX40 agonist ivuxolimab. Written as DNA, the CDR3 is TGTGCCAGCAGCTTGTACCTAGCGGGAGCGGATACGCAGTATTTT. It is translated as CASSLYLAGADTQYF.